This T cell receptor (beta chain) was observed in a study of OX40 agonist ivuxolimab in advanced cancers. About the research overall: At 65% to 85% male, the cohort had a mean age of about 60 years, ranging from about 23 to 79. Study-level points and caveats: Relative to CD4+ cells, CD8+ T cells on average had more expanded clones. The study observed clonal expansion of CD4+ and CD8+ blood T cells by week 6 at 0.1 to 3.0 mg/kg. The authors also found low normalized T-cell clonal expansion in some nonresponders.

Produced via immunoSEQ multiplex PCR; TCRdb's table is partial and in-frame only. The sample includes approximately 35,000 clones, about 80% of them seen just once. To note about this clone: As yet, its antigen is unknown.

The CDR3 consists of 16 residues. Germline CDR1 reads MGHRA; CDR2 reads YSYEKL. V lost 2 bases to trimming and J lost 1 base, with 14 bases between them. This TCR came from an adult with an advanced solid tumor such as melanoma, head and neck, liver or kidney cancer. J is TRBJ1-1 and V is TRBV4-1; possibly TRBD1 for D (5 bases). This sample comprised CD4+ or CD8+ T cells sorted from blood, obtained in a trial of the OX40 agonist ivuxolimab. The CDR3 reads CASSQRGARRNTEAFF. CDR3 DNA sequence: TGCGCCAGCAGCCAAAGAGGGGCGAGGAGGAACACTGAAGCTTTCTTT.